Sequencing of this T cell receptor (beta chain) was carried out in a study of glioma-infiltrating T cells after dendritic cell vaccination. Time point in this sample: after dendritic cell vaccination, including at tumor progression/relapse. Isocitrate dehydrogenase mutation was absent in all glioblastoma patients. Clones were sequenced by immunoSEQ multiplex PCR, and TCRdb holds only the in-frame ones, with some missing. The table lists fewer than 95,000 clones, around 84% of them singletons. V lost 0 bases to trimming and J lost 4 bases; unmatched junction nucleotides: 7. This CDR3 is built from 17 residues. In germline, CDR1 is SGHRS, CDR2 YFSETQ.

The V and J genes are TRBV5-1 and TRBJ2-7; 13 bases align to TRBD2. This clonotype originated in a human donor with glioblastoma. Source: blood, taken after dendritic cell vaccination. DNA of the CDR3: TGCGCCAGCAGCTTGGCCTACGGACTAGCGGGGGCGTACGAGCAGTACTTC. It specifies CASSLAYGLAGAYEQYF.